Listed below are T cell receptor beta chains from one sample, sequenced in a study of blood T cell repertoires in COVID-19. Profiled with immunoSEQ multiplex PCR; TCRdb holds only in-frame clones, not every one. The sample shows about 28,000 clones, around 90% of them seen only once. Sequencing was carried out using peripheral blood. These receptors were collected from a human donor in a cohort sampled during active COVID-19. The CDR3 runs from the conserved cysteine through the conserved F or W. D genes are given only for firm matches. Clone size is shown for a subset of rows, as once, few, many or a class of expanded clone.

TRBJ2-3 | . | . | TRBV9 | TGTGCCAGCAGCGCACGGGACTTCACAGATACGCAGTATTTT | CASSARDFTDTQYF
TRBJ2-2 | . | TRBD1 | TRBV19 | TGTGCCAGTAGTATGGAACAGGGGGCCGTCGGGGAGCTGTTTTTT | CASSMEQGAVGELFF
TRBJ2-7 | . | . | TRBV6-5 | TGTGCCAGCAGTCCCCGTCGGAGGGAATACGAGCAGTACTTC | CASSPRRREYEQYF
TRBJ2-2 | . | . | TRBV18 | TGTGCCAGCTCACCACCCCAGCGAACCACCGGGGAGCTGTTTTTT | CASSPPQRTTGELFF
TRBJ2-4 | few | . | TRBV19 | TGTGCCAGTAGTATAGTGGCCCAAACCATCACAGCGGCTAGGCAGTACTTC | CASSIVAQTITAARQYF
TRBJ2-5 | . | TRBD2 | TRBV19 | TGTGCCAGTAGTATTGGACTAGCGGGGGAAGAGACCCAGTACTTC | CASSIGLAGEETQYF
TRBJ2-7 | . | . | TRBV5-6 | TGTGCCAGCAGCTTGGCGGGGTATAGGGCCTACGAGCAGTACTTC | CASSLAGYRAYEQYF
TRBJ2-2 | . | TRBD2 | TRBV18 | TGTGCCAGCTCACCCCGGACTAGCGGGAGTACCGGGGAGCTGTTTTTT | CASSPRTSGSTGELFF
TRBJ1-2 | . | . | TRBV5-6 | TGTGCCAGCAGCTTGTGGAGGGGCTTGGGCGGCTACACCTTC | CASSLWRGLGGYTF
TRBJ2-1 | . | TRBD2 | TRBV30 | TGTGCCTGGAGTGGGGGACTAGCGGGAAATGAGCAGTTCTTC | CAWSGGLAGNEQFF
TRBJ1-6 | . | . | TRBV3-1/TRBV3-2 | TGTGCCAGCAGAACCGGGTCGGGGAATTCACCCCTCCACTTT | CASRTGSGNSPLHF
TRBJ2-1 | . | TRBD1 | TRBV15 | TGTGCCACCCGGAATTACTCCGGGACAGGGGTCAATGAGCAGTTCTTC | CATRNYSGTGVNEQFF
TRBJ1-5 | . | . | TRBV2 | TGTGCCAGCAGCCCGGCAGGGTATAGCAATCAGCCCCAGCATTTT | CASSPAGYSNQPQHF
TRBJ2-7 | . | . | TRBV5-5 | TGTGCCAGCAGCTTGGAACAGGGAAGCTCCTACGAGCAGTACTTC | CASSLEQGSSYEQYF
TRBJ1-1 | . | . | TRBV5-1 | TGCGCCAGCAGCATTGGACAGCAAGGGACTGAAGCTTTCTTT | CASSIGQQGTEAFF
TRBJ1-2 | . | . | TRBV29-1 | TGCAGCGTTGAAGTTAAGACACCCAGCTATGGCTACACCTTC | CSVEVKTPSYGYTF
TRBJ2-7 | once | TRBD1 | TRBV2 | TGTGCCAGCAGTGAGTGGGGACAGGAGACCTACGAGCAGTACTTC | CASSEWGQETYEQYF
TRBJ1-2 | few | . | TRBV9 | TGTGCCAGCAGCGTATCCGGGTCGGGCTACACCTTC | CASSVSGSGYTF
TRBJ2-5 | . | TRBD2 | TRBV9 | TGTGCCAGCAGCGTAGCCGCGGGGGACCAAGAGACCCAGTACTTC | CASSVAAGDQETQYF
TRBJ2-6 | . | . | TRBV10-3 | TGTGCCATCAAGGGGGGGGCGTCTGGGGCCAACGTCCTGACTTTC | CAIKGGASGANVLTF